These 23 T cell receptor beta chains were sequenced from one sample in a study of blood T cell repertoires in COVID-19. Data came from immunoSEQ multiplex PCR; TCRdb stores just in-frame clones and leaves some out. The sample yields 150,000 to 200,000 clones, about four fifths seen once. The sequencing input was peripheral blood. The receptor source for this set is a man between 18 and 35 years old with active or convalescent COVID-19.

This clone was counted between two and nine times. V is TRBV15 and J is TRBJ1-2; D possibly corresponds to TRBD1 (6 bases). Between the trimmed V and J ends, which lost 0 bases and 8 bases, there was a span of 13 bases. Germline CDR1 and CDR2: LNHNV and YYDKDF (reference sequence). The CDR3 contains 14 residues. The CDR3 DNA reads TGTGCCACCAGCAGAGATCTACAGGGATTCGGCTACACCTTC. Translating it yields CATSRDLQGFGYTF.

Regarding this clone: Distinct nucleotide sequences in the sample also encode this CDR3. The chain links TRBV6-1 to TRBJ1-6; TRBD1 is a possible D gene (5 bases). The germline CDR1 and CDR2 sequences are MNHNS and SASEGT. Trimming cost V 2 bases and J 6 bases, with 11 bases left between them. The CDR3 consists of 15 residues. CDR3 nucleotide sequence: TGTGCCAGCAGTGAAACGCAGGGAAGTAATTCACCCCTCCACTTT. Translating it yields CASSETQGSNSPLHF.

The chain is built from TRBV29-1 and TRBJ2-1, with 11 bases matching TRBD1. There are 16 residues in the CDR3. V lost 6 bases to trimming and J lost 6 bases; unmatched junction nucleotides: 13. Germline CDR1 SQVTM, CDR2 ANQGSEA. The CDR3 loop is CSVMRARDRGFNEQFF. The DNA of the CDR3 is TGCAGCGTCATGAGAGCCCGGGACAGGGGGTTCAATGAGCAGTTCTTC.

This chain links TRBV24-1 with TRBJ2-5; a weak D match, TRBD2 (5 bases). Looked up from germline, CDR1 is KGHDR and CDR2 is SFDVKD. V was shortened by 6 bases and J by 1 base, with 8 bases between the two germline ends. This CDR3 is built from 13 residues. For the CDR3, the DNA is TGTGCCACCAGTCCGGGAATCCAAGAGACCCAGTACTTC. Translated, it gives CATSPGIQETQYF.

J is TRBJ2-7 and V is TRBV5-1, with 10 bases aligning to TRBD2. J lost 2 bases, V lost 3 bases, and 2 bases had no gene match. Germline loops: CDR1 SGHRS, CDR2 YFSETQ. This CDR3 is built from 14 residues. CDR3 amino acids: CASSSGLAAYEQYF. DNA of the CDR3: TGCGCCAGCAGCTCCGGACTAGCGGCCTACGAGCAGTACTTC.

The chain combines TRBV10-3 with TRBJ2-5; D possibly corresponds to TRBD2 (6 bases). Trimming stripped 4 bases from V and 1 base from J, with 16 bases between. This CDR3 is 16 amino acids long. From germline, CDR1 is ENHRY and CDR2 SYGVKD. The CDR3 bases are TGTGCCATCAGTGTGGGGGGAAGTGGCTTCCAAGAGACCCAGTACTTC. Its protein product is CAISVGGSGFQETQYF.

The chain joins TRBV7-9 to TRBJ1-6, with D possibly TRBD1 on 6 matching bases. Per germline, CDR1 SEHNR and CDR2 FQNEAQ (reference sequence). V was pared by 5 bases and J by 1 base, with 15 bases between. The CDR3 runs 17 residues. The DNA for the CDR3 is TGTGCCAGCAGCGGCGGGGGCGGGAGGTCCTATAATTCACCCCTCCACTTT. As protein: CASSGGGGRSYNSPLHF.

This clone appeared a few times. The chain recombines TRBV5-6 with TRBJ1-3, with D unclear. Germline CDR1 is SGHDT and CDR2 is YYEEEE. This CDR3 has 14 residues. Trimming cost V 1 base and J 2 bases, with 7 bases left between them. The CDR3, as DNA: TGTGCCAGCAGCTTGCGGCGGGCTGGAAACACCATATATTTT. Amino acid sequence: CASSLRRAGNTIYF. Combining the CDR3 with reference TRBV5-6 and TRBJ1-3 gives the whole variable domain DAGVTQSPTHLIKTRGQQVTLRCSPKSGHDTVSWYQQALGQGPQFIFQYYEEEERQRGNFPDRFSGHQFPNYSSELNVNALLLGDSALYLCASSLRRAGNTIYFGEGSWLTVV.

The CDR3 bases are TGTGCCAGCAGTTTAGGGGCAGCTAACTATGGCTACACCTTC. It encodes CASSLGAANYGYTF. The V call is TRBV28, the J call TRBJ1-2, with D possibly being TRBD1 (5 bases). CDR1 is MDHEN, CDR2 SYDVKM, per germline. The CDR3 contains 14 residues. V was clipped by 2 bases and J by 0 bases, with 7 bases between them.

J is TRBJ1-5 and V is TRBV19; the D is unclear. Trimming shortened V by 4 bases and J by 6 bases, and 16 bases separated the two germline ends. The CDR3 loop spans 15 amino acids. CDR1 and CDR2 (germline): LNHDA, SQIVND (reference sequence). In DNA form, the CDR3 reads TGTGCCAGTAGTAGAGACCGGGAGGAGGGTCAGCCCCAGCATTTT. Its translation: CASSRDREEGQPQHF.

The chain uses TRBV7-6 and TRBJ2-1; D may be TRBD2 (6 bases). This CDR3 is built from 12 residues. CDR1 is SGHVS and CDR2 is FNYEAQ in the germline V gene. The V end lost 1 base, the J end lost 12 bases, and 10 bases lay between the germline ends. This chain's CDR3 is CASSLGSGLQFF. CDR3 DNA: TGTGCCAGCAGCTTAGGTAGCGGACTGCAGTTCTTC.

In DNA form, the CDR3 reads TGCAGCGTTCGGACAGAATGGAACACTGAAGCTTTCTTT. This encodes CSVRTEWNTEAFF. V and J are TRBV29-1 and TRBJ1-1, with a possible D match to TRBD1 (6 bases). Germline values: CDR1 SQVTM, CDR2 ANQGSEA. This CDR3 contains 13 residues. V lost 5 bases, J lost 1 base, and 11 bases lay in between.

The chain combines TRBV5-1 with TRBJ2-7; TRBD1 might be the D (5 bases). There are 14 residues in the CDR3. Germline CDR1 and CDR2: SGHRS and YFSETQ. With 0 bases removed from V and 5 bases from J, the gap between germline ends came to 12 bases. This CDR3 is CASSLGQGPHEQYF. Written as DNA, the CDR3 is TGCGCCAGCAGCTTGGGTCAGGGCCCCCACGAGCAGTACTTC.

J is TRBJ2-3 and V is TRBV11-2, with 10 bases lining up with TRBD1. The CDR3 extends over 18 amino acids. V lost 5 bases to trimming and J lost 7 bases; unmatched junction nucleotides: 18. Looked up from germline, CDR1 is SGHAT and CDR2 is FQNNGV. The CDR3 sequence is CASSQSRPGQGIRNTQYF. CDR3 sequence (DNA): TGTGCCAGCAGCCAATCCCGGCCGGGACAGGGGATAAGGAATACGCAGTATTTT.

The gene calls are TRBV6-2 or TRBV6-3 and TRBJ2-2; tentatively, D is TRBD1 (5 bases). The ends were cut back, 2 bases at V and 6 bases at J, with 10 bases in the middle. In germline, CDR1 is MNHEY, CDR2 SVGEGT. CDR3 length equals 14 residues. CDR3 nucleotide sequence: TGTGCCAGCAGTTACCTGACAGTATCCGGGGAGCTGTTTTTT. Amino acids: CASSYLTVSGELFF.

The CDR3, as DNA: TGTGCCAGCAGCCAAGATGGCAACAATCAGCCCCAGCATTTT. Its translation is CASSQDGNNQPQHF. This chain uses TRBV4-2 with TRBJ1-5; D unclear. CDR1 is LGHNA, CDR2 YNFKEQ, per germline. This CDR3 spans 14 amino acids. Trimming shortened V by 0 bases and J by 3 bases, and 6 bases separated the two germline ends.

The chain combines TRBV10-3 with TRBJ2-2, with D tentatively TRBD2 (6 bases). This CDR3 is 18 amino acids long. V lost 4 bases and J 2 bases, leaving 20 bases between the germline ends. The V gene's germline CDR1 is ENHRY and CDR2 SYGVKD. DNA for the CDR3: TGTGCCATCAGTGGAGGGAAGGAACGGGAGTTAAACACCGGGGAGCTGTTTTTT. This sequence encodes CAISGGKERELNTGELFF.

The genes are TRBV14 and TRBJ2-2, with 9 bases identical to TRBD2. V shed 0 bases and J 5 bases; nucleotides not matched to a gene: 7. Germline loops: CDR1 SGHDN, CDR2 FVKESK. The CDR3 length is 17 residues. The CDR3 bases are TGTGCCAGCAGCCAAGATCGGCTAGCGGGGATTACCGGGGAGCTGTTTTTT. It is translated as CASSQDRLAGITGELFF.

As DNA, the CDR3 is TGCGCCAGCAGCTTTGAGGCTTCCGGGACTTATACTTACAATGAGCAGTTCTTC. Its translation: CASSFEASGTYTYNEQFF. This chain joins TRBV5-1 and TRBJ2-1; a possible D gene is TRBD2 (6 bases). V shed 2 bases and J shed 4 bases, with 22 bases lying between them. Germline V gene lookup returns CDR1 SGHRS and CDR2 YFSETQ. CDR3 length: 18 residues. The variable domain in full, completed from reference TRBV5-1 and TRBJ2-1, reads KAGVTQTPRYLIKTRGQQVTLSCSPISGHRSVSWYQQTPGQGLQFLFEYFSETQRNKGNFPGRFSGRQFSNSRSEMNVSTLELGDSALYLCASSFEASGTYTYNEQFFGPGTRLTVL.

The chain carries TRBV23-1 and TRBJ1-5, with 7 bases fitting TRBD1. TRBV23-1 is an ORF, and what it does is uncertain. The CDR3 loop spans 15 amino acids. V shed 2 bases, J shed 4 bases, and the junction held 5 bases outside the gene matches. CDR3 loop: CASSQSDRVNQPQHF. In DNA, the CDR3 is TGCGCCAGCAGTCAAAGTGACAGGGTAAATCAGCCCCAGCATTTT.

J is TRBJ1-5 and V is TRBV6-4; a possible D gene is TRBD1 (6 bases). The CDR3 covers 14 residues. Trimming removed 3 bases at V and 7 bases at J, with 13 bases between. CDR1 is MRHNA and CDR2 is SNTAGT in the germline V gene. The CDR3, as DNA: TGTGCCAGCAGTGAAGGGGGGGGAGGCCAGCCCCAGCATTTT. It yields the protein CASSEGGGGQPQHF.

V is TRBV7-6 and J is TRBJ1-1, with a tentative D call TRBD1 (6 bases). This CDR3 region has 15 residues. Trimming left V 0 bases short and J 5 bases short, with 13 bases between. Germline V CDR1 and CDR2: SGHVS, FNYEAQ. The CDR3: CASSLAKGVGTEAFF. The CDR3 DNA reads as TGTGCCAGCAGCTTAGCGAAGGGGGTAGGAACTGAAGCTTTCTTT.

The chain is built from TRBV2 and TRBJ1-2; D is perhaps TRBD1 (6 bases). V lost 5 bases and J lost 4, with 11 bases in between. This CDR3 is built from 13 residues. Germline V lookup: CDR1 SNHLY, CDR2 FYNNEI. The CDR3 coding sequence is TGTGCCAGCAGTACAACAGGGTTCTATGGCTACACCTTC. Encoded protein: CASSTTGFYGYTF.